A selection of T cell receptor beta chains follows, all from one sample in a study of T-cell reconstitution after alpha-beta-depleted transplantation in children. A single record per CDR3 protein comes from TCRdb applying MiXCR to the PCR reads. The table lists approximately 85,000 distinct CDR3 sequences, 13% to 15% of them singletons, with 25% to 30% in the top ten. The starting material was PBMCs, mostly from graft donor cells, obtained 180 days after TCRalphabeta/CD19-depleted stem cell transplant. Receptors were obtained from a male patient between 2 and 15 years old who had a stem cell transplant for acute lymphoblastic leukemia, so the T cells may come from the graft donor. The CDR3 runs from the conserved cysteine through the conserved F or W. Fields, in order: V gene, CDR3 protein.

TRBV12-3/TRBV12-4 CASSSGTRARRGGYTF
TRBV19 CASSIPGGSRNEQYF
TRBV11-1 CASSKALFYSSGANVLTF
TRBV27 CASSLSAGNTIYF
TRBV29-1 CSVEKGKTFLTDTQYF
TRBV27 CASGRPNYGYTF
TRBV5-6 CASSRLSSEGTKQFF
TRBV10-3 CAISGGITGELFF
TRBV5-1 CASSLERGDAFF
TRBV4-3 CASSQRVDQPQHF
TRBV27 CASSRRGGEDSPLHF
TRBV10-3 CAISESRAEPQHF
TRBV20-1 CSATTSGPSTDTQYF
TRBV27 CASSLGAYEQYF
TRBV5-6 CASSFGRPRIQYF
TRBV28 CASSSDSRAYEQYF
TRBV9 CASSVTGPTMDTQYF
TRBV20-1 CSARPPPGVRKQYF